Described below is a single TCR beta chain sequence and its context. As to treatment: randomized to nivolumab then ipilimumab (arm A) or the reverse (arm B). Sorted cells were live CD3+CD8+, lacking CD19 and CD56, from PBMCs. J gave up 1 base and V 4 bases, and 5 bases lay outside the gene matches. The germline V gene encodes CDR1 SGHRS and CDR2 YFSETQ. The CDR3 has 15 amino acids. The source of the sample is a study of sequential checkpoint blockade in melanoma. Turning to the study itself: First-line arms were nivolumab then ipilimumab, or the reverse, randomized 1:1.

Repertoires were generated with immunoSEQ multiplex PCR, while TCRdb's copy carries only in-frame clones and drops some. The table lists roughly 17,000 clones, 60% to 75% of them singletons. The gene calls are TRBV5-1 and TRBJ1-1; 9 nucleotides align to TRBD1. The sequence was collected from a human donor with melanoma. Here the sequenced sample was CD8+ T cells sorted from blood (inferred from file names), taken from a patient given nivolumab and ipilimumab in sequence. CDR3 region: CASSPAQGANTEAFF. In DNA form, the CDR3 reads TGCGCCAGCAGCCCCGCACAGGGGGCGAACACTGAAGCTTTCTTT.